The 16 T cell receptor beta chains presented below share a single source sample, sequenced in a study of neoadjuvant anti-PD-1 for oral cavity cancer. Produced via immunoSEQ multiplex PCR; TCRdb's table is partial and in-frame only. The repertoire holds 15,000 to 20,000 clones, about 67% seen once, with roughly 2.5% in the top ten. The specimen was PBMCs, collected before nivolumab (anti-PD-1) treatment. These receptor sequences come from a person aged 40 to 85 with oral cavity squamous cell carcinoma.

DNA for the CDR3: TGTGCCACTGCGGCGAGAGGAAACACCATATATTTT. It specifies CATAARGNTIYF. The gene calls are TRBV6-6 and TRBJ1-3; D uncertain. Germline CDR1 MNHNY, CDR2 SVGAGI (reference sequence). V was pared by 10 bases and J by 4 bases, with 11 bases between. The CDR3 has 12 residues.

This CDR3 reads CASSYFGGFGNTIYF. In nucleotides, the CDR3 is TGTGCCAGCAGTTACTTTGGGGGATTTGGAAACACCATATATTTT. This rearrangement joins TRBV6-5 to TRBJ1-3; perhaps TRBD1 as D (5 bases). V shed 1 base and J shed 3 bases, with 10 bases lying between them. The CDR3 is 15 residues long. Germline-derived CDR1 and CDR2 are MNHEY and SVGAGI.

V and J are TRBV19 and TRBJ1-3, with a tentative D call TRBD1 (6 bases). CDR1 and CDR2 (germline): LNHDA, SQIVND (reference sequence). CDR3 length: 15 residues. The V gene lost 5 bases and the J gene lost 0 bases, with 11 bases spanning the gap. CDR3 coding DNA: TGTGCCAGTAGTCAACAGGGAACCTCTGGAAACACCATATATTTT. Encoded protein: CASSQQGTSGNTIYF.

This clone occurred once. This chain uses TRBV7-9 with TRBJ2-7; 11 bases fit TRBD2. V was pared by 5 bases and J by 10 bases, with 13 bases of the junction left unmatched. The length of the CDR3 is 15 residues. The germline V gene encodes CDR1 SEHNR and CDR2 FQNEAQ (reference sequence). The CDR3 loop reads CASSSIAGGHGRQYF. In DNA, the CDR3 is TGTGCCAGCAGCAGTATAGCGGGAGGGCATGGTCGACAGTACTTC.

This sequence joins TRBV5-1 and TRBJ2-5, with 15 bases aligning to TRBD2. Germline V gene sequence: CDR1 SGHRS, CDR2 YFSETQ. This CDR3 spans 16 amino acids. V was pared by 0 bases and J by 5 bases, with 2 bases of the junction left unmatched. The CDR3 region has the DNA TGCGCCAGCAGCTTGGGGGGACTAGCGGGAGGCGAGACCCAGTACTTC. This codes for CASSLGGLAGGETQYF.

V and J are TRBV11-2 and TRBJ2-7; 7 positions agree with TRBD2. V was pared by 0 bases and J by 2 bases, with 4 bases of the junction left unmatched. This CDR3 spans 15 amino acids. In germline, CDR1 is SGHAT, CDR2 FQNNGV. The CDR3 reads CASSLEGGGPYEQYF. DNA for the CDR3: TGTGCCAGCAGCTTAGAGGGGGGAGGGCCCTACGAGCAGTACTTC.

This sequence joins TRBV30 and TRBJ1-1; the D gene is possibly TRBD1 (6 bases). Germline lookup yields CDR1 GTSNPN and CDR2 SVGIG (reference sequence). The V end lost 4 bases, the J end lost 1 base, and 10 bases lay between the germline ends. The CDR3 totals 13 residues. The CDR3 spells CAWNLQGNTEAFF. DNA for the CDR3: TGTGCCTGGAACTTACAGGGGAACACTGAAGCTTTCTTT.

The sample holds a few counts of this clone. J is TRBJ2-7 and V is TRBV14; D remains unclear. The CDR3 is 12 residues long. Germline V gene sequence: CDR1 SGHDN, CDR2 FVKESK. V was clipped by 0 bases and J by 4 bases, with 4 bases between them. The CDR3 sequence is CASSQEGYEQYF. The CDR3 DNA follows: TGTGCCAGCAGCCAAGAAGGATACGAGCAGTACTTC.

J is TRBJ2-7 and V is TRBV19; D is possibly TRBD1 (6 bases). The CDR3 is made up of 13 amino acids. Germline V lookup: CDR1 LNHDA, CDR2 SQIVND (reference sequence). V gave up 5 bases and J gave up 3 bases, with 11 bases separating them. The CDR3, as DNA: TGTGCCAGTAGTGGTGTCAGGGGCTACGAGCAGTACTTC. Protein sequence: CASSGVRGYEQYF.

The chain joins TRBV5-1 to TRBJ2-7, with 9 bases identical to TRBD1. The CDR3 has 14 amino acids. Germline values: CDR1 SGHRS, CDR2 YFSETQ. J was trimmed by 2 bases and V by 0 bases; bases with no gene match: 0. The CDR3 region is CASSLDRGPYEQYF. The CDR3, as DNA: TGCGCCAGCAGCTTGGACAGGGGGCCCTACGAGCAGTACTTC.

This sequence joins TRBV19 and TRBJ1-1; 7 nucleotides agree with TRBD1. Germline V gene lookup returns CDR1 LNHDA and CDR2 SQIVND (reference sequence). The CDR3 extends over 16 amino acids. With V trimmed by 6 bases and J by 5 bases, 15 bases remained unmatched. CDR3 residues: CASRNPRQGVWTEAFF. The CDR3 region has the DNA TGTGCCAGTAGAAACCCCAGACAGGGTGTATGGACTGAAGCTTTCTTT.

This chain links TRBV29-1 with TRBJ2-5, with D possibly TRBD1 on 6 matching bases. The germline V gene encodes CDR1 SQVTM and CDR2 ANQGSEA. The CDR3 length is 14 residues. The V end lost 3 bases, the J end lost 3 bases, and 14 bases lay between the germline ends. The CDR3 spells CSVDRTADEETQYF. CDR3 coding DNA: TGCAGCGTTGACAGGACAGCGGATGAAGAGACCCAGTACTTC.

V usage is TRBV28 and J usage is TRBJ1-2; a possible D gene is TRBD1 (5 bases). V was trimmed by 5 bases and J by 4 bases, leaving 26 bases between them. Germline CDR1 reads MDHEN; CDR2 reads SYDVKM. The CDR3 runs 18 residues. DNA of the CDR3: TGTGCCAGCAGTCCTACCCCGGGGCAGCGCGCGAACTTCTATGGCTACACCTTC. Residues: CASSPTPGQRANFYGYTF.

The rearrangement links TRBV11-3 to TRBJ2-2; 7 bases agree with TRBD2. This CDR3 has 15 amino acids. Germline CDR1 reads SGHNT; CDR2 reads YENEEA. V was pared by 6 bases and J by 3 bases, with 7 bases of the junction left unmatched. The CDR3 bases are TGTGCCAGCAGTGGAGGGAGGGCAGACACCGGGGAGCTGTTTTTT. This sequence encodes CASSGGRADTGELFF.

This clone was observed a few times. The chain joins TRBV11-2 to TRBJ2-2; D is unclear. The V gene lost 1 base and the J gene lost 7 bases, with 4 bases spanning the gap. The CDR3 is 12 amino acids. Germline V CDR1 and CDR2: SGHAT, FQNNGV. DNA for the CDR3: TGTGCCAGCAGCTTAGGGGTCGGGGAGCTGTTTTTT. This translates into CASSLGVGELFF.

This clone appeared a few times. The rearrangement uses TRBV19 and TRBJ2-7; 11 bases match TRBD1. The CDR3 is 15 amino acids. Germline CDR1 LNHDA, CDR2 SQIVND (reference sequence). J lost 6 bases, V lost 4 bases, and 8 bases had no gene match. The CDR3 nucleotides read TGTGCCAGTAGTACGCCGGGACAGGGGGTCTCCGAGCAGTACTTC. It is translated as CASSTPGQGVSEQYF.